These T cell receptor beta chains were read from a single sample in a study of blood T cell repertoires in COVID-19. TCRdb's copy holds only in-frame clones and misses some; the assay was immunoSEQ multiplex PCR. The sample includes some 350,000 clones, about 93% of them seen just once. The sequenced sample consisted of peripheral blood. Every receptor here comes from a young woman who had recovered from COVID-19. CDR3s leave out the opening cysteine and the closing phenylalanine or tryptophan. Fields, in order: clone size, V gene, J gene, CDR3 protein. Clone size is given for some rows only: seen once, a few or many times, or a class if the clone is expanded.

>-|TRBV3-1/TRBV3-2|TRBJ2-5
ASSQDSEETQY
>-|TRBV10-3|TRBJ2-5
AISEFRGEETQY
>-|TRBV5-6|TRBJ2-1
ASSFSGSYNEQF
>once|TRBV2|TRBJ2-1
ASNPVGGGDYNEQF
>once|TRBV11-2|TRBJ2-3
ASSQGLAGTDTQY
>once|TRBV2|TRBJ2-1
ASSPGTSRNEQF
>once|TRBV7-6|TRBJ2-3
ASSLAPLAGVLDTQY
>-|TRBV3-1/TRBV3-2|TRBJ2-1
ASSLGRERYNEQF
>-|TRBV7-9|TRBJ1-5
ATNPMGQPNQPQH
>-|TRBV18|TRBJ1-4
ASSPPGQGGEKLF
>-|TRBV7-9|TRBJ1-2
ASSPTNYGYT
>-|TRBV28|TRBJ1-5
ASSSLNQPQH
>few|TRBV11-2|TRBJ1-1
ASSLVGQGATEAF
>-|TRBV6-2/TRBV6-3|TRBJ2-5
ASSYVGYSLAGNQETQY
>-|TRBV19|TRBJ1-4
ASSSTRPGSRLF
>-|TRBV5-1|TRBJ2-3
ASSLDRTGGPDTQY
>-|TRBV7-9|TRBJ2-4
ASSLDVGDIQY
>-|TRBV6-5|TRBJ2-1
ASRSSGNFYNEQF
>-|TRBV5-1|TRBJ1-2
ASSLKRGRDGYT
>-|TRBV27|TRBJ2-3
ASGRLAASTDTQY
>-|TRBV14|TRBJ1-4
ASSQSGTGSEKLF
>-|TRBV19|TRBJ2-1
ASSNRQGALNEQF